This T cell receptor (beta chain) is from a study of OX40 agonist ivuxolimab in advanced cancers. As for the study in general: Participants averaged 60 years of age (range roughly 23 to 79) and were approximately 81% male.

V lost 2 bases and J lost 4; bases outside the gene matches: 2. Germline CDR1 is SEHNR and CDR2 is FQNEAQ (reference sequence). The CDR3 loop spans 13 amino acids. Assay used: immunoSEQ multiplex PCR; TCRdb lists only in-frame clones, some missing. Of roughly 80,000 clones in the sample, approximately 86% were seen once. This TCR came from an adult with an advanced solid tumor such as melanoma, head and neck, liver or kidney cancer. J is TRBJ2-7 and V is TRBV7-9; TRBD2 agrees at 7 bases. The input for sequencing was CD4+ or CD8+ T cells sorted from blood, taken in a trial of the OX40 agonist ivuxolimab. The CDR3 region is CASSLMGLYEQYF. CDR3 DNA sequence: TGTGCCAGCAGCTTAATGGGACTATACGAGCAGTACTTC.